This T cell receptor beta chain was recorded in a study of shared clonotypes between healthy human individuals. Overall study results and limits: Clonotypes that were shared across a handful of donors made up around 4.6% of naive CD4 clonotypes.

Naive CD8 cells lacked CD45RO and underwent positive selection for CCR7, leaving out terminally differentiated effector memory CD45RA+ cells. With regard to this clone: No antigen is known for it.

Under the authors' procedure: ImmunoSEQ supplied junction-only sequences lacking quality scores, so filtering was different. Clones were sequenced by immunoSEQ multiplex PCR, and TCRdb holds only the in-frame ones, with some missing. From that table come the V and J calls and clone size; the DNA was used to work out D and trimming. The sample records about 650,000 clones, around 95% being singletons. The sample taken for sequencing was naive CD8+ T cells sorted from blood. The receptor was derived from a woman aged 25-40 years in good health.

CDR3 residues: CASSIDVATDTQYF. The CDR3 DNA sequence: TGTGCCAGCAGCATAGATGTGGCCACAGATACGCAGTATTTT. V is TRBV28 and J is TRBJ2-3; D uncertain. The V gene's germline CDR1 is MDHEN and CDR2 SYDVKM. This CDR3 is built from 14 residues. V lost 6 bases to trimming and J lost 2 bases, with 12 bases between them.